The text below deals with one TCR beta chain. Its antigen is unidentified. The germline V gene encodes CDR1 KGHSH and CDR2 LQKENI. With 6 bases removed from V and 8 bases from J, the gap between germline ends came to 10 bases. The CDR3 covers 11 residues. Method: immunoSEQ multiplex PCR; TCRdb's copy keeps in-frame clones and lacks some. The sample has about 110,000 clones; approximately 86% are singletons. This entry belongs to a study of T cell responses to AZD1222 COVID-19 vaccine. Whole-study findings and limits: White British ancestry dominated among donors, who included more females, and clonal diversity was possibly underestimated. Every sample of the repertoires postdated the peak T cell response. CD4 TCRs covered the whole spike, strongest at regions 160-218 and 743-854.

Specimen: peripheral blood, collected on day 0 of AZD1222 vaccination. This clonotype was obtained from an adult in good health. This chain links TRBV18 with TRBJ1-2; D is unresolved. The DNA for the CDR3 is TGTGCCAGCTCGACCCCAGGAGGCTACACCTTC. It specifies CASSTPGGYTF.